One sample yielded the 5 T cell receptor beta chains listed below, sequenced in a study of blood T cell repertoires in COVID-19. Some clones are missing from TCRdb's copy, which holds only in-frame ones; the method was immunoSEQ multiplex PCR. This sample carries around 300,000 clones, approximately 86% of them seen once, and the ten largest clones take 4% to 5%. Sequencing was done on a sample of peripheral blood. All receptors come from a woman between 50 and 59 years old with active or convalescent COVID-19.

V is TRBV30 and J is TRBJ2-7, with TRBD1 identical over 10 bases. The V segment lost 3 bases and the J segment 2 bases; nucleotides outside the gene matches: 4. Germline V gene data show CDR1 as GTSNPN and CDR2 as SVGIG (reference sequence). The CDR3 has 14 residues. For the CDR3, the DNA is TGTGCCTGGAGATGGGACAGGGGTCCCTACGAGCAGTACTTC. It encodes CAWRWDRGPYEQYF. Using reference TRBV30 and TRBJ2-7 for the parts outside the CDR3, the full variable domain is SQTIHQWPATLVQPVGSPLSLECTVEGTSNPNLYWYRQAAGRGLQLLFYSVGIGQISSEVPQNLSASRPQDRQFILSSKKLLLSDSGFYLCAWRWDRGPYEQYFGPGTRLTVT.

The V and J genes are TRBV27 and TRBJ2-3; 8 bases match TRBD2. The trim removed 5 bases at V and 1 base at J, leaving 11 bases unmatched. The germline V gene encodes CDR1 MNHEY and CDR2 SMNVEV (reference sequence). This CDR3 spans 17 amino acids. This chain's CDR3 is CASSLSGSGARTDTQYF. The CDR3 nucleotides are TGTGCCAGCAGTCTCTCGGGTAGCGGGGCCCGCACAGATACGCAGTATTTT.

The CDR3 sequence: CAISDDTRSRPQHF. The CDR3 DNA sequence: TGTGCCATCAGTGATGATACCAGGTCTCGGCCCCAGCATTTT. The rearrangement joins TRBV10-3 to TRBJ1-5; no clear D. CDR1 and CDR2 (germline): ENHRY, SYGVKD. CDR3 size: 14 residues. V gave up 3 bases and J gave up 9 bases, with 15 bases separating them.

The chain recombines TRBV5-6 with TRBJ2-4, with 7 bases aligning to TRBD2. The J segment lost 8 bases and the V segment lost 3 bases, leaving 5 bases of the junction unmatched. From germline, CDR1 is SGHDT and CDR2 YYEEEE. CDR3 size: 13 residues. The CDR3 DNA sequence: TGTGCCAGCAGCTCCCGGGGGGTGGACATTCAGTACTTC. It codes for CASSSRGVDIQYF.

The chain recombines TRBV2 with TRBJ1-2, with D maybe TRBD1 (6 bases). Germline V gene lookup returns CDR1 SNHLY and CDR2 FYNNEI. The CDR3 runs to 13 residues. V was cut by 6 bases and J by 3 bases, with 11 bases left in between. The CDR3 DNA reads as TGTGCCAGCAGAACGACAGGACACTATGGCTACACCTTC. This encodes CASRTTGHYGYTF.